These 17 T cell receptor beta chains originate from one sample sequenced in a study of long-term antiretroviral therapy in people with HIV. Researchers report immunoSEQ v3.0 was run at survey level. Libraries were prepared by immunoSEQ multiplex PCR; TCRdb keeps only in-frame clonotypes and omits some of them. The sample consists of roughly 30,000 clones, 90% of them appearing once. Sequencing used unsorted PBMCs, obtained 3.2 years before starting antiretroviral therapy. These receptors originate from a man aged 50-59 years with HIV.

The rearrangement links TRBV10-3 to TRBJ1-3; 9 positions match TRBD1. Per germline, CDR1 ENHRY and CDR2 SYGVKD. The CDR3 has 15 amino acids. J lost 4 bases, V lost 7 bases, and 8 bases had no gene match. The CDR3 loop is CAINPGQGIGNTIYF. As DNA, the CDR3 is TGTGCCATCAACCCGGGACAGGGCATCGGAAACACCATATATTTT.

The rearrangement uses TRBV28 and TRBJ1-1; D call uncertain. Germline V CDR1 and CDR2: MDHEN, SYDVKM. This CDR3 has 12 residues. V dropped 8 bases and J dropped 4 bases, with 11 bases sitting between them. The CDR3 DNA follows: TGTGCCAGCGCTATAAGGTCCACTGAAGCTTTCTTT. Amino acid sequence: CASAIRSTEAFF.

Only one count was recorded for this clone. This chain connects TRBV5-1 to TRBJ2-3, with D possibly matching TRBD1 (6 bases). The V and J ends lost 4 bases and 2 bases respectively, with 20 bases between them. The CDR3 covers 17 residues. The germline gives CDR1 SGHRS, CDR2 YFSETQ. CDR3 region: CASSPLTGDLSTDTQYF. In DNA form, the CDR3 reads TGCGCCAGCAGCCCATTGACAGGCGACCTATCCACAGATACGCAGTATTTT.

The gene calls are TRBV6-5 and TRBJ2-2; no firm D call. CDR1 is MNHEY, CDR2 SVGAGI, per germline. Trimming left V 8 bases short and J 0 bases short, with 10 bases between. This CDR3 is built from 14 residues. In DNA, the CDR3 is TGTGCCAGCGGAAGTCAGGCGAACACCGGGGAGCTGTTTTTT. Encoded protein: CASGSQANTGELFF.

The V call is TRBV12-2, the J call TRBJ2-7; TRBD1, the table's D call, lacks a check against the DNA. TRBV12-2 is termed a pseudogene. This CDR3 is built from 15 residues. The CDR3 DNA follows: TGTGCAAGTCGCTTCGGACAGTGCCTAGCCTACGAGCAGTACTTC. Amino acids: CASRFGQCLAYEQYF.

The genes are TRBV11-2 and TRBJ2-3; D perhaps matches TRBD2 (5 bases). This CDR3 is 15 amino acids long. Trimming took off 5 bases at V and 0 bases at J, with 12 bases between the two ends. Germline V gene lookup returns CDR1 SGHAT and CDR2 FQNNGV. CDR3 protein: CASSPEGVSTDTQYF. The DNA of the CDR3 is TGTGCCAGCAGCCCTGAGGGTGTCAGCACAGATACGCAGTATTTT.

The chain recombines TRBV5-1 with TRBJ2-3; D might be TRBD1 (6 bases). CDR1 and CDR2 from the germline V gene are SGHRS and YFSETQ. The CDR3 totals 14 residues. V was trimmed by 4 bases and J by 1 base, leaving 10 bases between them. The CDR3 is CASSRWTGTDTQYF. The CDR3 region has the DNA TGCGCCAGCAGCAGGTGGACAGGCACAGATACGCAGTATTTT.

This clone was seen a few times. This sequence joins TRBV5-4 and TRBJ2-7; D perhaps matches TRBD2 (6 bases). Trimming took 4 bases from V and 6 from J, leaving 14 bases between them. Germline V gives CDR1 SGHNT, CDR2 YYREEE (reference sequence). This CDR3 region has 13 residues. Written as DNA, the CDR3 is TGTGCCAGCAGCCCGTGGGGGGTGTTCGAGCAGTACTTC. As protein: CASSPWGVFEQYF. The whole variable domain, remainder taken from reference TRBV5-4 and TRBJ2-7, is ETGVTQSPTHLIKTRGQQVTLRCSSQSGHNTVSWYQQALGQGPQFIFQYYREEENGRGNFPPRFSGLQFPNYSSELNVNALELDDSALYLCASSPWGVFEQYFGPGTRLTVT.

CDR3 sequence: CAWSVPAAGYTF. The CDR3 DNA reads TGTGCCTGGAGTGTACCGGCAGCTGGCTACACCTTC. The chain employs TRBV30 and TRBJ1-2, with D unclear. Per germline, CDR1 GTSNPN and CDR2 SVGIG (reference sequence). V was pared by 0 bases and J by 7 bases, with 9 bases between. There are 12 residues in the CDR3.

The chain is built from TRBV2 and TRBJ1-5, with unresolved D. This CDR3 has 13 residues. V gave up 4 bases and J gave up 2 bases, with 6 bases separating them. Germline V gene data show CDR1 as SNHLY and CDR2 as FYNNEI. The CDR3 bases are TGTGCCAGCAGTGTGGGTGGCAATCAGCCCCAGCATTTT. This translates into CASSVGGNQPQHF.

The chain links TRBV4-3 to TRBJ2-2, with D possibly being TRBD1 (5 bases). Germline V gene data show CDR1 as LGHNA and CDR2 as YSLEER. Trimming removed 0 bases at V and 6 bases at J, with 8 bases between. The CDR3 extends over 14 amino acids. In nucleotides, the CDR3 is TGCGCCAGCAGCCAAGACGTCAGGGCCGGGGAGCTGTTTTTT. It encodes CASSQDVRAGELFF.

The genes are TRBV6-1 and TRBJ2-7, with D possibly matching TRBD1 (5 bases). V lost 1 base to trimming and J lost 2 bases, with 12 bases between them. Per the germline V gene, CDR1 is MNHNS and CDR2 is SASEGT. The CDR3 runs 15 residues. CDR3: CASSEVKQAPYEQYF. CDR3 nucleotide sequence: TGTGCCAGCAGTGAAGTCAAACAGGCGCCCTACGAGCAGTACTTC.

The gene calls are TRBV10-3 and TRBJ2-2; D unclear. This CDR3 contains 13 residues. In germline, CDR1 is ENHRY, CDR2 SYGVKD. The germline V and J ends were trimmed by 2 bases and 1 base, with 2 bases remaining between them. The CDR3 sequence is CAISELNTGELFF. CDR3 nucleotide sequence: TGTGCCATCAGTGAGCTGAACACCGGGGAGCTGTTTTTT.

The chain couples TRBV15 to TRBJ1-2; D is ambiguous. Per germline, CDR1 LNHNV and CDR2 YYDKDF (reference sequence). Trimming left V 5 bases short and J 4 bases short, with 8 bases between. The CDR3 is 12 amino acids. CDR3 region: CATSDGTYGYTF. CDR3 nucleotides: TGTGCCACCAGCGACGGTACCTATGGCTACACCTTC.

CDR3 sequence (DNA): TGTGCCAGCAGTGCTCAGGGGGGACCACAAGAGACCCAGTACTTC. It encodes CASSAQGGPQETQYF. V is TRBV6-1 and J is TRBJ2-5, with D possibly matching TRBD1 (7 bases). The CDR3 contains 15 residues. The V gene's germline CDR1 is MNHNS and CDR2 SASEGT. With 4 bases removed from V and 2 bases from J, the gap between germline ends came to 14 bases.

The chain carries TRBV5-1 and TRBJ1-1; TRBD1 matches at 7 bases. The germline V gene encodes CDR1 SGHRS and CDR2 YFSETQ. CDR3 length: 14 amino acids. V lost 4 bases, J lost 0 bases, and 3 bases stayed unmatched. CDR3 DNA sequence: TGCGCCAGCAGCCCGGGACAGATGAACACTGAAGCTTTCTTT. Its protein product is CASSPGQMNTEAFF.

J is TRBJ2-7 and V is TRBV9; D is unclear. Germline assignment: CDR1 SGDLS and CDR2 YYNGEE. V lost 0 bases and J 6 bases, leaving 16 bases between the germline ends. CDR3 length equals 15 residues. This CDR3 reads CASSVGADTPLEQYF. The CDR3, as DNA: TGTGCCAGCAGCGTAGGTGCCGACACCCCGCTCGAGCAGTACTTC.